The present T cell receptor (beta chain) was sequenced within a study of blood T cells in healthy people across ages. Whole-study results and caveats: Unsorted PBMC input precluded a conclusive naive versus antigen-experienced comparison.

Alongside a J-beta primer mix, a sample-barcoded 5' primer served in a second PCR lasting about 7 to 11 cycles. Each cDNA molecule, via a template-switch adaptor with 12 random nucleotides, was tagged. Samples each returned at least 2.5 million CDR3-containing paired-end reads. TCRdb ran MiXCR on the 5' RACE reads and lists one entry per CDR3 protein. The table lists 1.5 million or so distinct CDR3 sequences, around 40% of them singletons, with just over 4% in the top ten. Concerning this clonotype itself: The antigen remains undetermined.

V dropped 0 bases and J dropped 2 bases, with 18 bases sitting between them. The germline V gene has CDR1 DFQATT and CDR2 SNEGSKA (reference sequence). The CDR3 covers 17 residues. Sequencing was done on a sample of blood. The V and J genes are TRBV20-1 and TRBJ2-3, with unresolved D. This TCR came from a woman aged 18-29 years in good health. The CDR3 sequence is CSARDGSGLLNTDTQYF. CDR3 DNA sequence: TGCAGTGCTAGAGATGGGTCGGGTCTTCTCAACACAGATACGCAGTATTTT.